This is a list of T cell receptor beta chains from one sample in a study of human T cells and chemical hapten exposure. TCRdb passed the RACE reads through MiXCR, listing each CDR3 protein once. The sample lists about 120,000 distinct CDR3 sequences; roughly 13% were seen once. Sequencing used whole blood, obtained in connection with sensitization to the hapten diphenylcyclopropenone (DPC). These receptors came from a man younger than 35 with alopecia areata. Some clones in this sample may be carry-over from other donors' samples. CDR3s include the opening cysteine and the closing phenylalanine or tryptophan. The D gene is left open where the match is weak. Rows give clone size only sometimes, using once, few, many, or a class for an expanded clone.

v_gene	abundance	j_gene	d_gene	CDR3aa	CDR3nt
TRBV25-1	few	TRBJ2-7	.	CASSPPQATRGHEQYF	TGTGCCAGCAGTCCACCCCAGGCGACAAGAGGGCACGAGCAGTACTTC
TRBV7-2	few	TRBJ2-3	.	CASSLVNEDTQYF	TGTGCCAGCAGCTTAGTAAATGAGGATACGCAGTATTTT
TRBV2	.	TRBJ1-4	.	CASTLDRSFEKLFF	TGTGCCAGCACACTGGACAGATCCTTTGAAAAACTGTTTTTT
TRBV20-1	.	TRBJ1-1	TRBD1	CSAKRPGGITEAFF	TGCAGTGCTAAGAGGCCAGGGGGTATCACTGAAGCTTTCTTT
TRBV20-1	.	TRBJ2-1	TRBD2	CSATGGISYNEQFF	TGCAGTGCCACCGGGGGGATTTCCTACAATGAGCAGTTCTTC
TRBV28	many	TRBJ1-2	.	CASSLRTASYGYTF	TGTGCCAGCAGTTTAAGGACAGCAAGCTATGGCTACACCTTC
TRBV11-2	.	TRBJ1-1	TRBD1	CASSLVAGGNTEAFF	TGTGCCAGCAGCTTAGTCGCAGGGGGGAACACTGAAGCTTTCTTT
TRBV20-1	few	TRBJ1-6	TRBD1	CSALGQDIYNSPLHF	TGCAGTGCCTTGGGACAGGATATCTATAATTCACCCCTCCACTTT
TRBV4-3	.	TRBJ1-2	.	CASSPTWGGGDYGYTF	TGCGCCAGCAGCCCAACGTGGGGAGGTGGTGACTATGGCTACACCTTC
TRBV29-1	.	TRBJ2-1	TRBD1	CSVGGQGTMGEQFF	TGCAGCGTTGGTGGACAGGGTACGATGGGTGAGCAGTTCTTC
TRBV4-3	few	TRBJ2-6	TRBD1	CASSQAAIRGRFGAGANVLTF	TGCGCCAGCAGCCAAGCTGCAATCAGGGGGCGCTTCGGGGCTGGGGCCAACGTCCTGACTTTC
TRBV15	.	TRBJ2-1	TRBD1	CATSVDRDYNEQFF	TGTGCCACCAGCGTCGACAGGGATTACAATGAGCAGTTCTTC
TRBV12-3/TRBV12-4	.	TRBJ1-5	TRBD1	CASSPAAGDRVAEPQHF	TGTGCCAGCAGTCCCGCAGCAGGGGACAGGGTGGCGGAGCCCCAGCATTTT
TRBV7-9	.	TRBJ1-1	.	CASSLARFGGRFTEAFF	TGTGCCAGCAGCTTAGCGCGATTTGGGGGCAGGTTCACTGAAGCTTTCTTT
TRBV5-1	.	TRBJ1-5	.	CASSLGTGLRQPQHF	TGCGCCAGCAGCTTGGGAACAGGGCTGAGGCAGCCCCAGCATTTT
TRBV12-3/TRBV12-4	.	TRBJ1-2	.	CASKGKERYGYTF	TGTGCCAGCAAGGGGAAGGAGAGGTATGGCTACACCTTC
TRBV28	few	TRBJ2-7	TRBD1	CASRSIDRALYEQYF	TGTGCCAGCAGATCTATCGACAGGGCCCTCTACGAGCAGTACTTC
TRBV7-3	many	TRBJ2-3	.	CASSWLGSTDTQYF	TGTGCCAGCAGCTGGCTCGGCAGCACAGATACGCAGTATTTT
TRBV3-1	.	TRBJ1-1	TRBD1	CASSQTGQGGTEAFF	TGTGCCAGCAGCCAAACCGGACAGGGAGGCACTGAAGCTTTCTTT
TRBV4-3	few	TRBJ2-3	.	CASSQEPLDTDTQYF	TGCGCCAGCAGCCAAGAACCCCTGGACACAGATACGCAGTATTTT
TRBV6-2/TRBV6-3	few	TRBJ1-1	.	CASSSYRFGTNTEAFF	TGTGCCAGCAGCTCTTACCGTTTTGGGACGAACACTGAAGCTTTCTTT
TRBV7-3	many	TRBJ2-4	TRBD1	CASSLRDRASLAKNIQYF	TGTGCCAGCAGCCTCCGGGACAGGGCCTCCTTAGCCAAAAACATTCAGTACTTC
TRBV11-2	many	TRBJ1-5	.	CASSGAGPPPQHF	TGTGCCAGCAGCGGAGCGGGACCACCGCCCCAGCATTTT
TRBV7-9	.	TRBJ2-1	.	CASSFAGSSYNEQFF	TGTGCCAGCAGCTTCGCGGGAAGCTCCTACAATGAGCAGTTCTTC
TRBV20-1	many	TRBJ1-5	.	CSARDRVQPQHF	TGCAGTGCTAGAGATCGGGTGCAGCCCCAGCATTTT
TRBV4-1	.	TRBJ2-1	TRBD2	CASAGGRSGLYNEQFF	TGCGCCAGCGCGGGGGGACGGTCTGGGTTGTACAATGAGCAGTTCTTC
TRBV6-5	.	TRBJ2-7	TRBD1	CAAKGQGAYEQYF	TGTGCCGCAAAGGGACAGGGGGCCTACGAGCAGTACTTC
TRBV20-1	few	TRBJ2-2	.	CSARDGNTGELFF	TGCAGTGCTAGAGATGGGAACACCGGGGAGCTGTTTTTT
TRBV3-1	few	TRBJ2-3	.	CASSLSGTRTDTQYF	TGTGCCAGCAGCCTCTCCGGGACCCGGACAGATACGCAGTATTTT
TRBV10-3	few	TRBJ2-5	TRBD2	CAISESLAGRVETQYF	TGTGCCATCAGTGAGTCCCTAGCGGGGCGCGTCGAGACCCAGTACTTC
TRBV5-6	many	TRBJ2-5	TRBD2	CASSLGGGPLQETQYF	TGTGCCAGCAGCTTGGGCGGGGGGCCCCTCCAAGAGACCCAGTACTTC
TRBV3-1	few	TRBJ2-1	TRBD1	CASSQVARGSEQFF	TGTGCCAGCAGCCAAGTCGCCAGGGGGTCCGAGCAGTTCTTC
TRBV11-2	.	TRBJ2-1	.	CASSLDMGNEQFF	TGTGCCAGCAGCTTAGATATGGGGAATGAGCAGTTCTTC
TRBV29-1	many	TRBJ1-2	.	CSVEWDNYGYTF	TGCAGCGTTGAATGGGACAACTATGGCTACACCTTC
TRBV6-2/TRBV6-3	few	TRBJ2-1	.	CASSRVVRGRFSYNEQFF	TGTGCCAGCAGCCGGGTCGTCAGAGGAAGATTCTCCTACAATGAGCAGTTCTTC
TRBV7-7	many	TRBJ2-1	.	CASSPSHNEQFF	TGTGCCAGCAGCCCATCCCACAATGAGCAGTTCTTC
TRBV5-6	.	TRBJ2-7	TRBD2	CASSPSGAYEQYF	TGTGCCAGCAGCCCGAGCGGGGCCTACGAGCAGTACTTC
TRBV7-3	.	TRBJ2-5	.	CASSSWDLYETQYF	TGTGCCAGCAGCTCATGGGACTTGTATGAGACCCAGTACTTC
TRBV6-1	.	TRBJ1-1	.	CASSYAEAFF	TGTGCCAGCAGTTACGCTGAAGCTTTCTTT
TRBV4-2	.	TRBJ2-7	TRBD2	CASSQDLGLASYEQYF	TGTGCCAGCAGCCAAGATCTAGGACTAGCGTCCTACGAGCAGTACTTC
TRBV6-2/TRBV6-3	few	TRBJ1-2	TRBD1	CASSYSDRLTNGYTF	TGTGCCAGCAGTTACTCGGACAGGCTAACGAATGGCTACACCTTC
TRBV6-5	.	TRBJ1-2	.	CASSYRGRGYGYTF	TGTGCCAGCAGTTACCGGGGGCGCGGGTATGGCTACACCTTC
TRBV6-8	.	TRBJ1-5	.	CAMGGSIRDTKSNQPQHF	TGTGCCATGGGAGGTTCCATACGGGACACAAAGAGCAATCAGCCCCAGCATTTT
TRBV10-3	few	TRBJ2-3	.	CAISAQDRSSTDTQYF	TGTGCCATCAGTGCCCAAGACAGATCTAGCACAGATACGCAGTATTTT
TRBV18	.	TRBJ1-2	TRBD1	CASSLRDRDGYTF	TGTGCCAGCTCACTCCGGGACAGAGATGGCTACACCTTC
TRBV10-1	.	TRBJ2-7	.	CASSTGQNLNEQYF	TGCGCCAGCAGTACAGGGCAGAATTTAAACGAGCAGTACTTC
TRBV5-5	few	TRBJ2-1	TRBD2	CASSFYGTSRDEQFF	TGTGCCAGCAGCTTCTACGGGACTAGCCGTGATGAGCAGTTCTTC
TRBV11-2	few	TRBJ2-2	.	CASSLGSRHVNTGELFF	TGTGCCAGCAGCTTAGGAAGCCGACACGTTAACACCGGGGAGCTGTTTTTT
TRBV9	few	TRBJ2-5	.	CASSVASAEETQYF	TGTGCCAGCAGCGTAGCTAGCGCCGAGGAGACCCAGTACTTC
TRBV9	few	TRBJ1-6	TRBD1	CASSATGVRSPLHF	TGTGCCAGCAGCGCGACAGGGGTCAGGTCACCCCTCCACTTT
TRBV18	few	TRBJ1-2	TRBD1	CASSSESGTGNYGYTF	TGTGCCAGCTCATCGGAATCCGGGACAGGGAACTATGGCTACACCTTC
TRBV7-9	.	TRBJ1-4	TRBD1	CASSGDRGTTNEKLFF	TGTGCCAGCAGCGGGGACAGGGGGACAACTAATGAAAAACTGTTTTTT
TRBV24-1	.	TRBJ2-6	.	CATSDQPGPGSGANVLTF	TGTGCCACCAGTGATCAACCGGGACCGGGCTCTGGGGCCAACGTCCTGACTTTC
TRBV27	.	TRBJ2-7	.	CASSPNRDEQYF	TGTGCCAGCAGTCCTAACAGGGACGAGCAGTACTTC
TRBV7-9	.	TRBJ2-5	TRBD2	CASISSGAKQETQYF	TGTGCCAGCATCTCTAGCGGAGCTAAGCAAGAGACCCAGTACTTC
TRBV7-2	.	TRBJ2-5	.	CASSLSGRETQYF	TGTGCCAGCAGCTTATCAGGGAGGGAGACCCAGTACTTC
TRBV12-3/TRBV12-4	.	TRBJ2-5	.	CASSLLLQETQYF	TGTGCCAGCAGTTTGTTGTTGCAAGAGACCCAGTACTTC